This entry is about one T cell receptor beta chain. What it recognizes is unknown. Random hexamers were used to reverse transcribe roughly 0.45 to 1 ug of RNA. Amplification of the TCR beta CDR3 was carried out by immunoSEQ multiplex PCR, which spanned a total of 54 Vbeta and 13 Jbeta segments. One entry per CDR3 protein, called by TCRdb with MiXCR from the immunoSEQ multiplex PCR reads. The data contain about 140,000 distinct CDR3 sequences, approximately 94% of them singletons. Healthy donors matched for age and sex were used as controls. The TEMRA cells underwent FACS enrichment, while the CD8+ and CD4+ T cells underwent negative isolation. Trimming removed 5 bases at V and 5 bases at J, with 13 bases between. CDR3 length equals 14 residues. This entry is derived from a study of CD8 T cells in Susac syndrome. Study-level points and caveats: Individuals included in the TCR sequencing and HLA analysis were acknowledged by the study to be relatively few in number.

The chain recombines TRBV12-3 or TRBV12-4 with TRBJ1-5, with D maybe TRBD1 (6 bases). This TCR was sampled from a human donor in good health. The sequenced sample consisted of CD4+ T cells from PBMCs. CDR3 region: CASSATGPDQPQHF. In nucleotides, the CDR3 is TGTGCCAGCAGTGCGACAGGTCCGGATCAGCCCCAGCATTTT.